Listed below are T cell receptor beta chains from one sample, sequenced in a study of T cell responses to AZD1222 COVID-19 vaccine. Clones were read by immunoSEQ multiplex PCR, and TCRdb kept only the in-frame ones, dropping some. The sample holds about 110,000 clones, about 86% seen once. The sample here was peripheral blood, taken on day 0 of AZD1222 vaccination. All receptors derive from an adult in good health. Both conserved end residues are part of each CDR3.

CDR3: CASSLGIGFAGELFF
J: TRBJ2-2
V: TRBV11-3

CDR3: CASSRGQANTEAFF
J: TRBJ1-1
V: TRBV28

CDR3: CASSLASGRSYEQYF
J: TRBJ2-7
V: TRBV3-1/TRBV3-2

CDR3: CASSGQDQETQYF
J: TRBJ2-5
V: TRBV4-1

CDR3: CASSFEGSTDTQYF
J: TRBJ2-3
V: TRBV27

CDR3: CASSLVRADNTGELFF
J: TRBJ2-2
V: TRBV11-3

CDR3: CASSEGTVGTNEQFF
J: TRBJ2-1
V: TRBV6-1

CDR3: CASSLTQGEDNSPLHF
J: TRBJ1-6
V: TRBV7-2

CDR3: CASRTPKAGVTNEKLFF
J: TRBJ1-4
V: TRBV28

CDR3: CASSVAEGVAPKLFF
J: TRBJ1-4
V: TRBV9

CDR3: CASSKGGRGLIYTEAFF
J: TRBJ1-1
V: TRBV21-1

CDR3: CASRPGQTFFRYGYTF
J: TRBJ1-2
V: TRBV19

CDR3: CASSGDLGLAGEPEEQFF
J: TRBJ2-1
V: TRBV6-1